This TCR beta chain was observed in a study of lung T cells in sarcoidosis with Löfgren's syndrome. Study information: Repertoire analyses centered on Löfgren's syndrome patients.

Relative to its sample, this clonotype is medium-sized (0.01 to 0.1%). Its antigen is unidentified. Overall study results and limits: Multiple Löfgren's syndrome patients reportedly shared TRAV12-1 and TRBV2 CDR3 motifs. TRAV12-1 and TRBV2 were reportedly most expanded in Löfgren's patients. TRAV12-1 preferentially paired with TRBV2, with homologous CDR3s.

TCRdb called the reads again in MiXCR, with one record for every CDR3 protein. Among more than 6,500 distinct CDR3 sequences listed, around 20% were seen once. The CDR3 sequence is 11 residues long. With 6 bases removed from V and 15 bases from J, the gap between germline ends came to 15 bases. Germline lookup yields CDR1 MNHNS and CDR2 SASEGT. The source is a human donor with sarcoidosis (Löfgren's syndrome or another form), or a control subject (not recorded which). The V and J genes are TRBV6-1 and TRBJ1-5, with no clear D. Sequenced: CD4+ T cells from bronchoalveolar lavage fluid. CDR3: CASSAFLTWHF. The CDR3 DNA follows: TGTGCCAGCAGCGCCTTTTTGACCTGGCATTTT.